This T cell receptor beta chain was sequenced during a study of blood T cell repertoires in COVID-19. Study in general: Collection of acute and convalescent COVID-19 samples took place in the United States, Italy and Spain. T cells, B-cell-depleted T cells, or PBMCs provided the cDNA or gDNA that served as material.

Profiling relied on immunoSEQ multiplex PCR, and the TCRdb table lists in-frame clones only, not all of them. The sample has around 470,000 clones; about 88% are singletons. Patients in Seattle were enrolled during active infection, then followed longitudinally. Trimming shortened V by 0 bases and J by 2 bases, and 9 bases separated the two germline ends. This CDR3 has 14 residues. Germline V CDR1 and CDR2: SGHNT, YYREEE (reference sequence). This TCR came from a man younger than 35 with COVID-19, enrolled during active disease. Sequenced: peripheral blood. The chain is built from TRBV5-4 and TRBJ2-7; weak D call: TRBD1 (6 bases). CDR3 bases: TGTGCCAGCAGCTTGGGGGACAAGACCTACGAGCAGTACTTC. It is translated as CASSLGDKTYEQYF.